There are many counts of the clone carrying this T cell receptor beta chain. Antigen specificity is unknown. V was shortened by 0 bases and J by 10 bases, with 12 bases between the two germline ends. CDR1 and CDR2 from the germline V gene are DFQATT and SNEGSKA (reference sequence). The CDR3 covers 12 residues. Libraries of bulk TCR were made by previously described methods (with listed TCR primers). A single record per CDR3 protein comes from TCRdb applying MiXCR to the PCR reads. Of over 65,000 distinct CDR3 sequences listed, roughly 25% are singletons. This sample stems from a study of molecular identifiers for immune sequencing clone quantification. Findings and limits, study-wide: Clonotypes topping 20 RNA copies carried over 98% of effector molecules but under 1% of naive ones. Highly expanded clone sizes could end up underestimated if a barcode were shared by identical TCR molecules.

This clonotype originated in a human donor in good health. Some libraries in this study had Jurkat cell RNA spiked in. The material sequenced was naive CD8+ T cells from blood, with Jurkat cell RNA spiked in. Subset described: FACS-sorted CD8+CD4-CCR7+CD45RA+ naive T cells. V usage is TRBV20-1 and J usage is TRBJ1-1; D perhaps matches TRBD1 (5 bases). Here the CDR3 DNA reads TGCAGTGCTAGAGACAGGGAAGGCTCAGCTTTCTTT. Amino acid sequence: CSARDREGSAFF.